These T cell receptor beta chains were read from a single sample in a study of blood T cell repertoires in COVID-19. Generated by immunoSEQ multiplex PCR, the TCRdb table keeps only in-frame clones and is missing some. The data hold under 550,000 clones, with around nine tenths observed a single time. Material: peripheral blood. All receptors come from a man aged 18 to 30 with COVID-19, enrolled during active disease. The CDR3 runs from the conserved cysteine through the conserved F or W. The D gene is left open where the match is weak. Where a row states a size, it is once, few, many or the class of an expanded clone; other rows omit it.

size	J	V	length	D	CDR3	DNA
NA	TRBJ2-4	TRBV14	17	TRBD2	CASSQEGASGRMNIQYF	TGTGCCAGCAGCCAAGAAGGGGCTAGCGGGAGGATGAACATTCAGTACTTC
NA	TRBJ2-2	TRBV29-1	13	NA	CSVESIITGELFF	TGCAGCGTTGAATCCATCATCACCGGGGAGCTGTTTTTT
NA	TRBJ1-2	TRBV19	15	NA	CASSALRATEGGYTF	TGTGCCAGTAGTGCCCTCCGGGCCACCGAGGGTGGCTACACCTTC
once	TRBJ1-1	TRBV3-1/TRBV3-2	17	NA	CASSQRSTGGRGTEAFF	TGTGCCAGCAGCCAAAGATCCACGGGGGGAAGGGGCACTGAAGCTTTCTTT
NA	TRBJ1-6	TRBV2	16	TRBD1	CASSEIQGESNSPLHF	TGTGCCAGCAGTGAAATTCAGGGGGAGAGTAATTCACCCCTCCACTTT
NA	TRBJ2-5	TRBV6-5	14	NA	CASSWGTGGETQYF	TGTGCCAGCAGTTGGGGTACCGGGGGAGAGACCCAGTACTTC
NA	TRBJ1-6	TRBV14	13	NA	CASSQGAGRTLHF	TGTGCCAGCAGCCAAGGCGCTGGGAGGACCCTCCACTTT
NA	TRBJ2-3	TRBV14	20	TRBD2	CASSLDHGIAGHSSTDTQYF	TGTGCCAGCAGCCTAGATCACGGGATAGCGGGGCACTCTAGCACAGATACGCAGTATTTT
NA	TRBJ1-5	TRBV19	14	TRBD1	CASSRTGAGQPQHF	TGTGCCAGTAGTAGGACAGGGGCTGGGCAGCCCCAGCATTTT
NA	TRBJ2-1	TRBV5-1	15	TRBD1	CASSEDRSSYNEQFF	TGCGCCAGCAGCGAGGACAGGAGCTCCTACAATGAGCAGTTCTTC
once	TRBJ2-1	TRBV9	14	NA	CASSSERRYNEQFF	TGTGCCAGCAGCTCGGAGCGACGATACAATGAGCAGTTCTTC
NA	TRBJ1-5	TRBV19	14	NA	CASYKYGGNQPQHF	TGTGCCAGCTACAAGTACGGAGGCAATCAGCCCCAGCATTTT
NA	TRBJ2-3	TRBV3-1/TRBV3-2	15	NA	CASSQDARRGDTQYF	TGTGCCAGCAGCCAAGATGCCCGTAGGGGGGATACGCAGTATTTT
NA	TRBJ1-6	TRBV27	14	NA	CASRSGGPNSPLHF	TGTGCCAGCAGGAGCGGGGGACCGAATTCACCCCTCCACTTT
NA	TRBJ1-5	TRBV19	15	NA	CASSISPGIHQPQHF	TGTGCCAGTAGTATAAGCCCGGGTATACATCAGCCCCAGCATTTT
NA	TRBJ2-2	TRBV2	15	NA	CASSDGQGSTGELFF	TGTGCCAGCAGTGACGGCCAGGGGTCCACCGGGGAGCTGTTTTTT
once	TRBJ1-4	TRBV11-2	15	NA	CASSLGPREGEKLFF	TGTGCCAGCAGCTTAGGGCCGAGGGAGGGGGAAAAACTGTTTTTT
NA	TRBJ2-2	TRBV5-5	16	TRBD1	CASSRSPGGSTGELFF	TGTGCCAGCTCACGAAGTCCAGGGGGCAGCACCGGGGAGCTGTTTTTT
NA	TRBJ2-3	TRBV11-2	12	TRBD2	CASSLGSGSMYF	TGTGCCAGCAGCTTAGGGAGCGGGAGTATGTATTTT
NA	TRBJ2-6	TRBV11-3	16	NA	CASSPRQGSGANVLTF	TGTGCCAGCAGCCCCCGGCAGGGGTCTGGGGCCAACGTCCTGACTTTC
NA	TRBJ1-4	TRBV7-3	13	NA	CASSRTRGEKLFF	TGTGCCAGCAGTAGGACACGTGGTGAAAAACTGTTTTTT
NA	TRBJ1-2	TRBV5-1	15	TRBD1	CASSFNLQGAYGYTF	TGCGCCAGCAGCTTCAACTTACAGGGGGCTTATGGCTACACCTTC
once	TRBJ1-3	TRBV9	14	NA	CASSSLSSGNTIYF	TGTGCCAGCAGCAGCTTGAGCTCTGGAAACACCATATATTTT
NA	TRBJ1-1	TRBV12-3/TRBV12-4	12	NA	CASSRGSTEAFF	TGTGCCAGCAGCCGTGGTAGCACTGAAGCTTTCTTT
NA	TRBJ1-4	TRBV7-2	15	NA	CASSSWGRLGEKLFF	TGTGCCAGCAGCTCTTGGGGGCGTCTAGGCGAAAAACTGTTTTTT
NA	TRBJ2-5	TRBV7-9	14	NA	CASSFASVQETQYF	TGTGCCAGCAGCTTCGCTAGCGTACAAGAGACCCAGTACTTC
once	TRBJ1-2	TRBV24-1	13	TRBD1	CATSDGTVGFYTF	TGTGCCACCAGTGACGGGACAGTTGGTTTCTACACCTTC
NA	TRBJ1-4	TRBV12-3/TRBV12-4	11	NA	CASSRGEKLFF	TGTGCCAGCAGCCGGGGGGAAAAACTGTTTTTT
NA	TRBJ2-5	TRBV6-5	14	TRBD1	CAHRGGQGVETQYF	TGTGCCCACCGGGGGGGACAGGGGGTAGAGACCCAGTACTTC
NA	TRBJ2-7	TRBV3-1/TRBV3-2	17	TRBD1	CASSLRPGQGVSYEQYF	TGTGCCAGCAGCTTACGACCGGGACAGGGGGTTTCGTACGAGCAGTACTTC
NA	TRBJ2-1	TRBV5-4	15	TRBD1	CASSRDRGAYNEQFF	TGTGCCAGCAGTCGGGACAGGGGCGCCTACAATGAGCAGTTCTTC
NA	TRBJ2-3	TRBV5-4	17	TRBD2	CASSLGSLRGGPDTQYF	TGTGCCAGCAGCTTGGGTAGTCTGCGGGGGGGTCCGGATACGCAGTATTTT
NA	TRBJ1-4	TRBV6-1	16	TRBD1	CASSEHQGTGQEKLFF	TGTGCCAGCAGTGAACACCAGGGGACAGGGCAAGAAAAACTGTTTTTT
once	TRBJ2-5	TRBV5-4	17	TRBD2	CASRRTSGTFTQETQYF	TGTGCCAGCAGAAGGACTAGCGGGACCTTTACGCAAGAGACCCAGTACTTC
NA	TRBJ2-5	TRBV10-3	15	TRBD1	CAISEGQGSQETQYF	TGTGCCATCAGTGAGGGACAGGGGTCCCAAGAGACCCAGTACTTC
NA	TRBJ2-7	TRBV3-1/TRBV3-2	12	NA	CASSPSGYEQYF	TGTGCCAGCAGCCCTTCGGGGTACGAGCAGTACTTC
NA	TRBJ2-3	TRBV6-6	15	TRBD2	CASRATSGSTDTQYF	TGTGCCAGCAGGGCGACTAGCGGGAGCACAGATACGCAGTATTTT
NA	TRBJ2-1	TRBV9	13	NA	CASSVAPKNEQFF	TGTGCCAGCAGCGTAGCCCCCAAAAATGAGCAGTTCTTC
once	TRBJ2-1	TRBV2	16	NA	CASSVLWRGENNEQFF	TGTGCCAGCAGTGTATTGTGGAGGGGAGAGAACAATGAGCAGTTCTTC
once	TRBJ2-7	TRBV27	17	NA	CASSLSVPRQVPYEQYF	TGTGCCAGCAGTTTATCGGTTCCGAGACAGGTCCCCTACGAGCAGTACTTC
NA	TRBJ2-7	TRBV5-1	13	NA	CASSPGLGDEQYF	TGCGCCAGCAGCCCCGGACTCGGAGACGAGCAGTACTTC
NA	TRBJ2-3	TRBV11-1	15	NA	CASSPPAQSTDTQYF	TGTGCCAGCAGCCCCCCCGCCCAGAGCACAGATACGCAGTATTTT
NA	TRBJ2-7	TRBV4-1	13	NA	CASSQDQGYEQYF	TGCGCCAGCAGCCAAGATCAGGGCTACGAGCAGTACTTC
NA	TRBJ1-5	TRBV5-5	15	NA	CASSIRQNSNQPQHF	TGTGCCAGCAGCATACGACAGAATAGCAATCAGCCCCAGCATTTT
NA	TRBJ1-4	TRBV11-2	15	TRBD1	CASSTRQGGNEKLFF	TGTGCCAGCAGCACTCGACAGGGGGGGAATGAAAAACTGTTTTTT
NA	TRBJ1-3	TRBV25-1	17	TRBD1	CASSTFHGTGIGNTIYF	TGTGCCAGCAGTACCTTCCACGGGACAGGGATAGGAAACACCATATATTTT
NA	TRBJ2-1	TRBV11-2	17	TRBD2	CASSLRVLGGGANEQFF	TGTGCCAGCAGCTTAAGGGTCCTTGGCGGGGGGGCGAATGAGCAGTTCTTC
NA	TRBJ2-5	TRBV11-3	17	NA	CASSSLVWGARQETQYF	TGTGCCAGCAGCTCCTTAGTGTGGGGAGCGCGTCAAGAGACCCAGTACTTC
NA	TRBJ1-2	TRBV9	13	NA	CASSVRTGYGYTF	TGTGCCAGCAGCGTTAGGACGGGGTATGGCTACACCTTC
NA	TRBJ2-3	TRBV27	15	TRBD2	CASSPIAGGTDTQYF	TGTGCCAGCAGCCCCATAGCGGGGGGGACAGATACGCAGTATTTT
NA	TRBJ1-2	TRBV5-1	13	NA	CASPPRGNNGYTF	TGCGCCAGCCCCCCCCGGGGGAATAATGGCTACACCTTC
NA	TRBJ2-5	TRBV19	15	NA	CASSPGGSGPETQYF	TGTGCCAGTAGTCCAGGGGGGAGTGGTCCAGAGACCCAGTACTTC
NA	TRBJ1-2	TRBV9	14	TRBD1	CASSPRQGSSGYTF	TGTGCCAGCAGCCCCAGACAGGGCTCTAGTGGCTACACCTTC
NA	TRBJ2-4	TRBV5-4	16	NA	CASSSPGSTAGNIQYF	TGTGCCAGCAGCTCCCCTGGCTCAACCGCGGGAAACATTCAGTACTTC
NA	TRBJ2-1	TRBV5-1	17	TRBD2	CASSWGTSGYSYNEQFF	TGCGCCAGCAGCTGGGGGACTAGCGGGTACTCCTACAATGAGCAGTTCTTC
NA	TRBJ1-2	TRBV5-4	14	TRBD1	CASSFDKRQGGYTF	TGTGCCAGCAGTTTTGACAAACGACAGGGTGGCTACACCTTC
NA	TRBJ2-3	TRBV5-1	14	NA	CASSYGESTDTQYF	TGCGCCAGCAGCTATGGAGAGAGCACAGATACGCAGTATTTT
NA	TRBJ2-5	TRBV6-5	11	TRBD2	CASSRGGTQYF	TGTGCCAGCAGTCGGGGGGGGACCCAGTACTTC
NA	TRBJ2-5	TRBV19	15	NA	CASSIQGRVGETQYF	TGTGCCAGTAGTATACAGGGGAGGGTCGGAGAGACCCAGTACTTC
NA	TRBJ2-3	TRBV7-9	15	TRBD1	CASSRTGPRTDTQYF	TGTGCCAGCAGCCGGACAGGGCCCCGCACAGATACGCAGTATTTT